This T cell receptor beta chain was recorded in a study of blood T cells in healthy people across ages (dated by TCRdb to about 2015). Turning to the overall study: In model experiments, roughly one uniquely barcoded TCR beta cDNA molecule per two T cells was captured by template switching. For two donors (one aged 18 to 30 and one aged 80 or older), the study analyzed two additional independent replicas of 1 million unique cDNA reads from the same blood draw. The study measured age-related changes in TCR beta repertoire diversity using deep sequencing normalized with unique cDNA molecular identifiers. To avoid experimental bias, donors of different ages were spread randomly across the sequencing lanes. Four age groups were formed from the donors: young (average about 15 years), middle-aged (approximately 42), aged (around 68) and long-lived (more than 75).

CDR1 and CDR2 were assigned from the germline V gene as MNHNS and SASEGT. The CDR3 has 16 amino acids, counting the end cysteine and phenylalanine. Only CDR3 DNA remains: 48 bases, in frame from the first base. V loses 1 base of germline sequence and J loses 0 bases, and the interval between the two ends is 13 bases. As regards this clonotype: Its antigen remains undetermined. Base-call qualities are not available, and no considerably larger clone is one nucleotide away.

Donors were approximately 42 systemically healthy Caucasian individuals from Russia aged roughly 6 to 95 years. Each donor gave approximately 9.3 milliliters of peripheral blood, collected into EDTA-treated Vacutainer tubes. Ficoll-Paque density-gradient centrifugation was used to isolate PBMCs, with at least 7 million per sample. Trizol reagent was used to extract total RNA from the PBMCs, yielding at least 5.5 micrograms per sample. Naive CD45RAhigh/CD27high T cell percentages were measured by flow cytometry on a PBMC aliquot from every donor. Libraries were made using 5' RACE. The data were produced on an Illumina HiSeq 2500. The second PCR ran for about 6 to 12 cycles and used a J-beta primer mix along with a sample-barcoded 5' primer. A unique molecular identifier was introduced onto each TCR beta cDNA molecule by a template-switch 5' adaptor carrying 12 random nucleotides. Each sample yielded at least 2.5 million CDR3-containing paired-end reads. The Mint cDNA synthesis kit, primed by a TRBC-specific oligonucleotide, was used to synthesize first-strand cDNA from all RNA. Following uracil-DNA glycosylase treatment, all cDNA underwent a first 18-cycle PCR with the universal primers M1SS and BC2_uni_R. The authors' analysis ran thus. For normalization, 1 million high-quality reads, each with a distinct molecular identifier, were randomly selected from each sample. Reads sharing molecular identifiers were discarded rather than binned into consensus sequences. MiTCR, set to a Q25 quality threshold and the strictest error-elimination algorithm, was used for CDR3 identification, clonotype clustering and error correction. A nonparametric unseen species model with Euler transformation was used to estimate lower-bound total TCR beta diversity. TCRdb handled the public reads itself, with Q25 trimming in fastp and clone calling in MiXCR, and kept productive beta chains. Each CDR3 protein appears once, grouped with its most common genes and DNA. V and J calls and clone size were set by TCRdb, not the authors. The table for this sample lists around 990,000 distinct CDR3 sequences; roughly two fifths of them were counted only once. The ten top clones hold under 15% of the sample.

Study-wide conclusions, independent of this receptor: Estimates of total diversity based on one million sequenced T cells were regarded as lower bounds and as underestimates. Compared with the aged group, the long-lived group had more naive CD4+ T cells, fewer expanded clones and increased TCR diversity, suggesting age selection. There was a strong correlation between observed TCR beta diversity and the percentage of naive T cells measured by flow cytometry. Because the CMV infection status of the donors was unknown, age-related changes in expanded clonotypes may potentially have been confounded. Conclusive comparison of naive and antigen-experienced compartments was prevented by the profiling of bulk unsorted PBMCs. Observed TCR beta diversity per million T cells fell roughly linearly with age, and a significant reduction was already apparent by age approximately 41.

Sequenced sample: blood. The sequence came from a man in his late teens or twenties in good health. This chain joins TRBV6-1 to TRBJ2-7, with a tentative D gene TRBD1 over 5 matching bases. The DNA reads as follows: TGTGCCAGCAGTGAAGTAGGGGCAGCAAGCTCCTACGAGCAGTACTTC. Its amino acids are CASSEVGAASSYEQYF.